This TCR beta chain was sequenced during a study of shared clonotypes between healthy human individuals. Regarding the study as a whole: Researchers sampled blood only, noting tissue repertoires likely differ.

This clone was seen a single time. Antigen: not known. The assay was immunoSEQ multiplex PCR, and TCRdb's table has in-frame clones only and misses some. Among under 1,900,000 clones listed, about 98.5% were seen once. Germline-derived CDR1 and CDR2 are SQVTM and ANQGSEA. This CDR3 has 14 residues. V dropped 7 bases and J dropped 6 bases, with 18 bases sitting between them. What was sequenced was naive CD4+ T cells sorted from blood. As for subset: CD45RA+ positively selected. The clonotype originates from a man younger than 45 in good health. The rearrangement links TRBV29-1 to TRBJ1-4; TRBD1 might be the D (5 bases). CDR3 nucleotide sequence: TGCAGCGCCGCGAGACAGTTAGGAGATGAAAAACTGTTTTTT. Translating gives CSAARQLGDEKLFF.